The rows below give T cell receptor beta chains drawn from one sample of a study of lymphopenia after photon versus proton radiotherapy. Method: immunoSEQ multiplex PCR; TCRdb's copy keeps in-frame clones and lacks some. This table holds 150,000 to 200,000 clones, about 85% found once. Sequencing was performed on peripheral blood, taken from a patient treated with photon-based radiotherapy. These receptors originate from a man aged 50 or older with gastric cancer. Both conserved end residues are part of each CDR3. Each record gives: J gene, clone size, D gene, V gene, CDR3 protein, CDR3 DNA. The D gene is left open where the match is weak. Clone size is shown for a subset of rows, as once, few, many or a class of expanded clone.

J gene: TRBJ2-7; clone size: .; D gene: .; V gene: TRBV6-1; CDR3 protein: CASSEFYGIGEQYF; CDR3 DNA: TGTGCCAGCAGTGAGTTTTACGGGATTGGGGAGCAGTACTTC
J gene: TRBJ2-7; clone size: .; D gene: .; V gene: TRBV28; CDR3 protein: CASSTERITRTDMDEQYF; CDR3 DNA: TGTGCCAGCAGTACCGAAAGGATTACCAGGACAGATATGGACGAGCAGTACTTC
J gene: TRBJ1-3; clone size: .; D gene: .; V gene: TRBV2; CDR3 protein: CASSESEGASGNTIYF; CDR3 DNA: TGTGCCAGCAGTGAAAGCGAAGGGGCCAGTGGAAACACCATATATTTT
J gene: TRBJ2-3; clone size: .; D gene: .; V gene: TRBV5-1; CDR3 protein: CASSPDSPDTQYF; CDR3 DNA: TGCGCCAGCAGCCCGGACTCCCCAGATACGCAGTATTTT
J gene: TRBJ2-5; clone size: .; D gene: .; V gene: TRBV6-5; CDR3 protein: CASSRGETQYF; CDR3 DNA: TGTGCCAGCAGTAGGGGGGAGACCCAGTACTTC
J gene: TRBJ1-1; clone size: .; D gene: .; V gene: TRBV5-4; CDR3 protein: CASSLGGPRQRMNTEAFF; CDR3 DNA: TGTGCCAGCAGCCTCGGGGGACCACGACAGAGAATGAACACTGAAGCTTTCTTT
J gene: TRBJ1-5; clone size: .; D gene: TRBD1; V gene: TRBV4-2; CDR3 protein: CASSQDLTGNSNQPQHF; CDR3 DNA: TGTGCCAGCAGCCAAGATTTGACAGGGAATAGCAATCAGCCCCAGCATTTT
J gene: TRBJ2-7; clone size: .; D gene: .; V gene: TRBV6-5; CDR3 protein: CASSYNWPAGWEQYF; CDR3 DNA: TGTGCCAGCAGTTACAATTGGCCGGCCGGATGGGAGCAGTACTTC
J gene: TRBJ2-7; clone size: .; D gene: .; V gene: TRBV5-4; CDR3 protein: CASSSSSGTVYEQYF; CDR3 DNA: TGTGCCAGCAGCTCCTCGAGCGGTACCGTATACGAGCAGTACTTC
J gene: TRBJ2-1; clone size: .; D gene: TRBD2; V gene: TRBV2; CDR3 protein: CASCESGGLAGVRNEQFF; CDR3 DNA: TGTGCCAGCTGCGAATCGGGGGGCCTAGCGGGAGTACGGAATGAGCAGTTCTTC
J gene: TRBJ2-7; clone size: .; D gene: .; V gene: TRBV30; CDR3 protein: CAWTPLRVRSEQYF; CDR3 DNA: TGTGCCTGGACCCCTCTTCGGGTGCGCTCCGAGCAGTACTTC
J gene: TRBJ2-7; clone size: .; D gene: .; V gene: TRBV5-1; CDR3 protein: CASSLQGGYEQYF; CDR3 DNA: TGCGCCAGCAGCCTTCAGGGGGGGTACGAGCAGTACTTC
J gene: TRBJ2-6; clone size: .; D gene: .; V gene: TRBV2; CDR3 protein: CASSTGNPGANVLTF; CDR3 DNA: TGTGCCAGCAGTACAGGGAACCCTGGGGCCAACGTCCTGACTTTC
J gene: TRBJ2-7; clone size: once; D gene: .; V gene: TRBV18; CDR3 protein: CASSLRDSYEQYF; CDR3 DNA: TGTGCCAGCTCACTCAGGGACTCCTACGAGCAGTACTTC
J gene: TRBJ2-3; clone size: .; D gene: TRBD1; V gene: TRBV6-1; CDR3 protein: CASSDPGGADTQYF; CDR3 DNA: TGTGCCAGCAGTGACCCAGGGGGTGCAGATACGCAGTATTTT
J gene: TRBJ2-3; clone size: .; D gene: TRBD1; V gene: TRBV9; CDR3 protein: CASSPAQGAGDTQYF; CDR3 DNA: TGTGCCAGCAGCCCAGCACAGGGGGCAGGGGATACGCAGTATTTT
J gene: TRBJ2-5; clone size: .; D gene: .; V gene: TRBV30; CDR3 protein: CAWSPYLHRTSEETQYF; CDR3 DNA: TGTGCCTGGAGTCCGTACTTACACCGGACTTCCGAAGAGACCCAGTACTTC
J gene: TRBJ2-7; clone size: .; D gene: .; V gene: TRBV6-5; CDR3 protein: CASSYSGGSYEQYF; CDR3 DNA: TGTGCCAGCAGTTACTCGGGGGGCTCCTACGAGCAGTACTTC
J gene: TRBJ1-2; clone size: .; D gene: .; V gene: TRBV7-8; CDR3 protein: CASSLEAGTGYGYTF; CDR3 DNA: TGTGCCAGCAGCTTAGAAGCTGGGACCGGCTATGGCTACACCTTC
J gene: TRBJ2-5; clone size: few; D gene: .; V gene: TRBV7-2; CDR3 protein: CASSPTPLWGTETQYF; CDR3 DNA: TGTGCCAGCAGCCCCACCCCTCTGTGGGGAACAGAGACCCAGTACTTC
J gene: TRBJ1-5; clone size: once; D gene: .; V gene: TRBV28; CDR3 protein: CATHSNQPQHF; CDR3 DNA: TGTGCCACACATAGCAATCAGCCCCAGCATTTT
J gene: TRBJ2-7; clone size: .; D gene: .; V gene: TRBV6-6; CDR3 protein: CASSSPGFSYEQYF; CDR3 DNA: TGTGCCAGCAGTTCACCAGGATTCTCCTACGAGCAGTACTTC
J gene: TRBJ1-2; clone size: once; D gene: TRBD1; V gene: TRBV4-1; CDR3 protein: CASSQNRGEEGYTF; CDR3 DNA: TGCGCCAGCAGCCAAAACAGGGGGGAGGAGGGCTACACCTTC
J gene: TRBJ1-2; clone size: .; D gene: .; V gene: TRBV6-5; CDR3 protein: CASSYSGHGYTF; CDR3 DNA: TGTGCCAGCAGTTACTCCGGGCATGGCTACACCTTC
J gene: TRBJ2-3; clone size: .; D gene: .; V gene: TRBV9; CDR3 protein: CASSVEGLVVDTQYF; CDR3 DNA: TGTGCCAGCAGCGTGGAGGGTCTGGTTGTTGATACGCAGTATTTT
J gene: TRBJ1-1; clone size: .; D gene: .; V gene: TRBV6-1; CDR3 protein: CASTPLISPNTEAFF; CDR3 DNA: TGTGCCAGCACCCCCCTTATATCACCAAACACTGAAGCTTTCTTT
J gene: TRBJ1-1; clone size: .; D gene: .; V gene: TRBV5-1; CDR3 protein: CASSLSMGARAFF; CDR3 DNA: TGCGCCAGCAGCCTATCAATGGGGGCTAGGGCTTTCTTT
J gene: TRBJ2-7; clone size: .; D gene: .; V gene: TRBV5-4; CDR3 protein: CASSLRDSPSEQYF; CDR3 DNA: TGTGCCAGCAGCCTCCGGGACTCCCCTAGCGAGCAGTACTTC
J gene: TRBJ2-3; clone size: .; D gene: .; V gene: TRBV6-1; CDR3 protein: CASSERAPSWLGDTQYF; CDR3 DNA: TGTGCCAGCAGTGAAAGAGCACCGAGTTGGTTGGGAGATACGCAGTATTTT
J gene: TRBJ1-5; clone size: .; D gene: .; V gene: TRBV7-2; CDR3 protein: CASSFSGNNQPQHF; CDR3 DNA: TGTGCCAGCAGCTTCTCCGGAAACAATCAGCCCCAGCATTTT
J gene: TRBJ2-7; clone size: .; D gene: TRBD2; V gene: TRBV5-4; CDR3 protein: CASSPGTSSFYEQYF; CDR3 DNA: TGTGCCAGCAGCCCCGGGACTAGCAGTTTCTACGAGCAGTACTTC
J gene: TRBJ1-3; clone size: .; D gene: .; V gene: TRBV5-1; CDR3 protein: CASKNSGNTIYF; CDR3 DNA: TGCGCCAGCAAAAACTCTGGAAACACCATATATTTT
J gene: TRBJ2-7; clone size: .; D gene: .; V gene: TRBV15; CDR3 protein: CATSRDSYEQYF; CDR3 DNA: TGTGCCACCAGCAGAGATAGCTACGAGCAGTACTTC
J gene: TRBJ2-7; clone size: .; D gene: .; V gene: TRBV6-1; CDR3 protein: CASSEAVYEQYF; CDR3 DNA: TGTGCCAGCAGTGAAGCTGTCTACGAGCAGTACTTC
J gene: TRBJ1-1; clone size: .; D gene: .; V gene: TRBV5-1; CDR3 protein: CASSDRETTEAFF; CDR3 DNA: TGCGCCAGCAGCGACCGGGAAACGACAGAAGCTTTCTTT
J gene: TRBJ2-7; clone size: .; D gene: .; V gene: TRBV27; CDR3 protein: CATNGPPMGYEQYF; CDR3 DNA: TGTGCCACTAACGGACCGCCGATGGGGTACGAGCAGTACTTC
J gene: TRBJ1-1; clone size: .; D gene: .; V gene: TRBV5-6; CDR3 protein: CASSFTQTEAFF; CDR3 DNA: TGTGCCAGCAGCTTTACCCAAACTGAAGCTTTCTTT
J gene: TRBJ2-2; clone size: .; D gene: .; V gene: TRBV7-2; CDR3 protein: CASSLEVDRLHTGELFF; CDR3 DNA: TGTGCCAGCAGCTTAGAGGTCGACAGGCTACACACCGGGGAGCTGTTTTTT
J gene: TRBJ2-7; clone size: .; D gene: .; V gene: TRBV7-2; CDR3 protein: CASSAVNRVGEQYF; CDR3 DNA: TGTGCCAGCAGCGCCGTGAACAGGGTTGGGGAGCAGTACTTC
J gene: TRBJ2-3; clone size: .; D gene: TRBD2; V gene: TRBV25-1; CDR3 protein: CGAGELDTQYF; CDR3 DNA: TGTGGAGCGGGAGAGTTAGATACGCAGTATTTT
J gene: TRBJ1-4; clone size: .; D gene: .; V gene: TRBV6-5; CDR3 protein: CASSYRGSDEKLFF; CDR3 DNA: TGTGCCAGCAGTTACAGGGGATCTGATGAAAAACTGTTTTTT
J gene: TRBJ1-5; clone size: .; D gene: .; V gene: TRBV27; CDR3 protein: CASSLRAVGNQPQHF; CDR3 DNA: TGTGCCAGCAGTTTGAGGGCCGTTGGCAATCAGCCCCAGCATTTT
J gene: TRBJ2-1; clone size: once; D gene: TRBD1; V gene: TRBV9; CDR3 protein: CASSLGQGLNEQFF; CDR3 DNA: TGTGCCAGCAGCCTTGGACAGGGGCTCAATGAGCAGTTCTTC
J gene: TRBJ2-3; clone size: .; D gene: .; V gene: TRBV4-2; CDR3 protein: CASSQELFPGTDTQYF; CDR3 DNA: TGTGCCAGCAGCCAAGAATTGTTTCCAGGCACAGATACGCAGTATTTT
J gene: TRBJ2-7; clone size: once; D gene: .; V gene: TRBV6-5; CDR3 protein: CASSYYSGTPSEQYF; CDR3 DNA: TGTGCCAGCAGTTACTATAGCGGTACCCCCTCCGAGCAGTACTTC
J gene: TRBJ1-1; clone size: few; D gene: TRBD1; V gene: TRBV18; CDR3 protein: CASSPATGEIRAFF; CDR3 DNA: TGTGCCAGCTCACCGGCGACAGGGGAGATTCGAGCTTTCTTT
J gene: TRBJ2-7; clone size: .; D gene: .; V gene: TRBV7-8; CDR3 protein: CASSPGPGIYEQYF; CDR3 DNA: TGTGCCAGCAGCCCCGGTCCAGGGATCTACGAGCAGTACTTC
J gene: TRBJ2-7; clone size: .; D gene: TRBD2; V gene: TRBV4-1; CDR3 protein: CASSLLAGPYEQYF; CDR3 DNA: TGCGCCAGCAGCCTACTAGCGGGACCCTACGAGCAGTACTTC